This T cell receptor (beta chain) was found in a study of vaccination and CD4 T cells after COVID-19. Oncomine TCR Beta short-read sequencing was applied to DNA from cultured CD4+ T cells. TCRdb reprocessed the PCR reads via MiXCR and lists one record per CDR3 protein. The sample has about 19,000 distinct CDR3 sequences, 40% to 60% seen once. This CDR3 has 11 residues. V shed 5 bases and J shed 5 bases, with 6 bases lying between them. Germline V gene lookup returns CDR1 DFQATT and CDR2 SNEGSKA (reference sequence). This clonotype was seen more than once but under ten times. What it binds is unknown. The sample's treatment: approximately 11-day PBMC culture with coronavirus spike peptide pools or control peptides (ViraFEST assay). Every positive PCR date fell between March and December 2020, earlier than the US Alpha, Beta and Delta variants. Points from the study as a whole: Spike mono-reactivity marked 304 of 307 vaccine-specific clones in convalescent patients.

This sequence joins TRBV20-1 and TRBJ2-2; unclear D gene. The clonotype originates from a human donor who had recovered from COVID-19. Sequencing was performed on CD4+ T cells from blood, cultured in vitro, taken before SARS-CoV-2 vaccination. Written as DNA, the CDR3 is TGCAGTGCTGGGAAGACCGGGGAGCTGTTTTTT. Amino acids: CSAGKTGELFF.